The source of this T cell receptor (beta chain) is a study of identifying expanded T cells in peripheral blood (dated by TCRdb to about 2019). Regarding the complete study: Technical replicates were generated by sequencing separate aliquots of the same genomic DNA pool, with four replicates compared pairwise.

TCRbeta CDR3 regions were profiled by bias-controlled multiplex PCR amplification of genomic DNA with the immunoSEQ Assay. Concerning the study's data processing: To quantify the absolute abundance of each unique TCRbeta CDR3 region, the sequences were collapsed and filtered. Differential abundance was tested with two models: a binomial (Fisher-equivalent) model and a beta-binomial model that adds time-dependent variance fitted from healthy donors. Clones with fewer than 5 combined templates were excluded, and clones with Benjamini-Hochberg FDR below 0.01 were called differentially abundant. Beta-binomial variance was modeled as a function of total template count across the two samples using the form v = (b*log(k)+a)^2. TCRdb re-hosts the immuneACCESS table, in-frame sequences only. Its copies lack some clones; in the studies checked, an unresolved V gene accounts for under half of them, and the cause for the rest is not known. The V and J calls and clone size were taken over from that table, and D and trimming were inferred from the DNA. For this sample there are approximately 56,000 clones; about 80% appear just once. Less than 15% of the sample comes from the top ten.

On this clone: Its cognate antigen has yet to be identified. Per-nucleotide qualities are absent, and no much larger clonotype sits a single base away.

Study-level results and caveats: The authors expected that biological variance in healthy repertoires might rise further over much longer intervals, such as months to years. The binomial model flagged 0.95 to 1.5 differentially abundant clones between technical replicates but about 16 over two weeks and 19 over roughly 4 weeks. Across all healthy donors, variance in clone template counts between approximately two-week samples was found to increase significantly with total template count. Across all healthy-donor time intervals, the beta-binomial model significantly cut both the number of clones called differentially abundant and the false-positive rate.

The CDR3 covers 15 residues, taking in both the cysteine and the phenylalanine. Of the read, only the CDR3 DNA is kept; its 45 bases are in frame from base 1. Cut back by 0 bases and 4 bases, the V and J ends lie 13 bases apart. Per the germline V gene (reference sequence), SGHNT is the CDR1 and YYREEE is the CDR2. No immune events such as infections were documented for the healthy donors during the collection period. To calibrate time-dependent variance in a beta-binomial model of T-cell clone differential abundance, blood repertoires from healthy donors were used as a training cohort. The training cohort included 10 healthy donors, of whom 3 were female and 7 were male. An age range of about 25 to 64 years, with an average of around 42 years, was recorded for the donors. Whole blood from each healthy donor was obtained from a commercial supplier and was collected at three time points roughly 13 days apart. For immunosequencing, genomic DNA was extracted from unsorted whole blood.

The chain was built from TRBV5-4 and TRBJ1-1; a weak D assignment points to TRBD1 (6 bases agree). The source material was blood. The TCR sequence derives from a person between 18 and 69 years old in good health. The sequence in DNA is TGTGCCAGCAGCTTGGCCGGGGGCCAGGGCACTGAAGCTTTCTTT. This encodes CASSLAGGQGTEAFF. Extended through the reference TRBV5-4 and TRBJ1-1 proteins, this CDR3 yields the full variable domain: ETGVTQSPTHLIKTRGQQVTLRCSSQSGHNTVSWYQQALGQGPQFIFQYYREEENGRGNFPPRFSGLQFPNYSSELNVNALELDDSALYLCASSLAGGQGTEAFFGQGTRLTVV.